These 11 T cell receptor beta chains were sequenced from one sample in a study of cytomegalovirus exposure and HLA in healthy donors. The PCR employed 60 Vbeta primers together with 13 Jbeta primers. TCRdb's copy holds only in-frame clones and misses some; the assay was immunoSEQ multiplex PCR. The profile covers some 140,000 clones, with over 75% appearing a single time and approximately 8.8% taken by the ten largest. Sequencing used PBMCs. These receptor sequences come from a woman aged 45-60 years in good health and CMV-seropositive.

The gene calls are TRBV7-9 and TRBJ2-5; 9 bases fit TRBD1. Germline V gene sequence: CDR1 SEHNR, CDR2 FQNEAQ (reference sequence). The CDR3 has 14 amino acids. The V and J ends lost 5 bases and 3 bases, in that order; junction bases with no gene match: 4. The CDR3 DNA sequence: TGTGCCAGCAGCCCGGGACAGGGAAAAGAGACCCAGTACTTC. Its translation is CASSPGQGKETQYF.

This chain uses TRBV6-1 with TRBJ1-3; TRBD1 aligns across 10 bases. This CDR3 is 14 amino acids long. Germline CDR1 MNHNS, CDR2 SASEGT. The J segment lost 10 bases and the V segment lost 7 bases, leaving 10 bases of the junction unmatched. Written as DNA, the CDR3 is TGTGCCAGCACGTTGACAGGGGGCGAGAGGACCATATATTTT. Translation gives CASTLTGGERTIYF.

The chain links TRBV2 to TRBJ2-7; 8 bases align to TRBD1. In germline, CDR1 is SNHLY, CDR2 FYNNEI. The CDR3 consists of 12 residues. The V segment lost 4 bases and the J segment 10 bases; nucleotides outside the gene matches: 6. This CDR3 is CASSGQGYGQYF. Written as DNA, the CDR3 is TGTGCCAGCAGTGGACAGGGGTACGGACAGTACTTC. Full variable domain (missing parts from reference TRBV2 and TRBJ2-7): EPEVTQTPSHQVTQMGQEVILRCVPISNHLYFYWYRQILGQKVEFLVSFYNNEISEKSEIFDDQFSVERPDGSNFTLKIRSTKLEDSAMYFCASSGQGYGQYFGPGTRLTVT.

The chain links TRBV10-3 to TRBJ1-5, with D possibly TRBD1 on 6 matching bases. CDR1 and CDR2 (germline): ENHRY, SYGVKD. V lost 8 bases, J lost 0 bases, and 11 bases lay in between. This CDR3 comprises 14 residues. The CDR3 bases are TGTGCCATCGGACAGCACGATAGCAATCAGCCCCAGCATTTT. Translation: CAIGQHDSNQPQHF.

The chain is built from TRBV9 and TRBJ2-1, with TRBD1 matching 10 bases. Germline V lookup: CDR1 SGDLS, CDR2 YYNGEE. The length of the CDR3 is 14 residues. V shed 4 bases and J 10 bases; nucleotides not matched to a gene: 8. The DNA for the CDR3 is TGTGCCAGCAGCCTTGGACAGGGGGTTTGGGAGCAGTTCTTC. This gives the protein CASSLGQGVWEQFF.

V gene TRBV6-1 combines with J gene TRBJ2-1, with 7 nucleotides matching TRBD1. V dropped 4 bases and J dropped 0; count of bases not matched to a gene: 12. The CDR3 consists of 18 residues. Germline-derived CDR1 and CDR2 are MNHNS and SASEGT. The DNA of the CDR3 is TGTGCCAGCAGTGGGGACAGTGGATCCCTCGGCTCCTACAATGAGCAGTTCTTC. Protein sequence: CASSGDSGSLGSYNEQFF.

This clone is categorized as medium-sized (0.01 to 0.1%). V usage is TRBV2 and J usage is TRBJ2-2, with D possibly matching TRBD2 (6 bases). V was clipped by 5 bases and J by 3 bases, with 13 bases between them. Germline loops: CDR1 SNHLY, CDR2 FYNNEI. The CDR3 has 15 residues. The CDR3 loop reads CASSQDSGYTGELFF. For the CDR3, the DNA is TGTGCCAGCAGTCAAGACAGCGGGTACACCGGGGAGCTGTTTTTT.

This clone has more than one count but fewer than ten. The rearrangement uses TRBV7-3 and TRBJ2-2, with D perhaps TRBD1 (5 bases). CDR3 length: 14 amino acids. CDR1 and CDR2 from the germline V gene are SGHTA and FQGTGA. The V and J ends lost 3 bases and 4 bases respectively, with 9 bases between them. Here the CDR3 reads CASSLGPSTGELFF. The CDR3 DNA reads as TGTGCCAGCAGCTTGGGGCCCAGCACCGGGGAGCTGTTTTTT. Supplemented by reference TRBV7-3 and TRBJ2-2, the full variable domain reads GAGVSQTPSNKVTEKGKYVELRCDPISGHTALYWYRQSLGQGPEFLIYFQGTGAADDSGLPNDRFFAVRPEGSVSTLKIQRTERGDSAVYLCASSLGPSTGELFFGEGSRLTVL.

This clone came up a few times. The chain has TRBV19 and TRBJ1-6; a possible D gene is TRBD1 (5 bases). Per the germline V gene, CDR1 is LNHDA and CDR2 is SQIVND (reference sequence). V gave up 4 bases and J gave up 9 bases, with 16 bases separating them. The CDR3 is 15 residues long. CDR3 residues: CASSTQGSVGSPLHF. Written as DNA, the CDR3 is TGTGCCAGTAGTACTCAGGGATCTGTTGGTTCACCCCTCCACTTT.

V and J are TRBV2 and TRBJ1-6; 12 bases map to TRBD1. This CDR3 is 20 amino acids long. The trim removed 0 bases at V and 2 bases at J, leaving 8 bases unmatched. Germline CDR1 and CDR2: SNHLY and FYNNEI. CDR3 DNA: TGTGCCAGCAGTGAAGCCGCCGGGACAGGGGGCGCGACCTATAATTCACCCCTCCACTTT. As protein: CASSEAAGTGGATYNSPLHF.

This clone was seen a few times. The chain combines TRBV7-2 with TRBJ2-5, with TRBD2 matching over 9 bases. The J segment lost 7 bases and the V segment lost 7 bases, leaving 10 bases of the junction unmatched. The CDR3 is 14 amino acids. Germline V gene lookup returns CDR1 SGHTA and CDR2 FQGNSA. CDR3 coding DNA: TGTGCCAGCATCAAAGCGGGGGGTCAGGGGACCCAGTACTTC. This sequence encodes CASIKAGGQGTQYF.